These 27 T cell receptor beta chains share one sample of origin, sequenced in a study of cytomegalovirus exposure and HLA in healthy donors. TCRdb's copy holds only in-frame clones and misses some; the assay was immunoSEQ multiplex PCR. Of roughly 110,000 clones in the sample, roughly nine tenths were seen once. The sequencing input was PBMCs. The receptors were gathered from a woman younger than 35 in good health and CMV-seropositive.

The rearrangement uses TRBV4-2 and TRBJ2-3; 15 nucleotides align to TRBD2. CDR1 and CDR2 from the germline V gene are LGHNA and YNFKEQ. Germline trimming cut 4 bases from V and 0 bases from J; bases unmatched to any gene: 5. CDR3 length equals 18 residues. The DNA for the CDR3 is TGTGCCAGCAGCCCCGGACTAGCGGGGGGGCCGAGCACAGATACGCAGTATTTT. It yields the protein CASSPGLAGGPSTDTQYF.

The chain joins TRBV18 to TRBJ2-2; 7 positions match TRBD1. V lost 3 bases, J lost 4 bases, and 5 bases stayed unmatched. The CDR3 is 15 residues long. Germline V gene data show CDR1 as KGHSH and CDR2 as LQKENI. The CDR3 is CASSPKDRTTGELFF. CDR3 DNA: TGTGCCAGCTCACCTAAGGACAGGACCACCGGGGAGCTGTTTTTT.

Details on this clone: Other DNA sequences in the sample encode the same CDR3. DNA of the CDR3: TGTGCCAGCTCACCACCGGCACCAGATACGCAGTATTTT. Its translation is CASSPPAPDTQYF. This chain joins TRBV18 and TRBJ2-3; D gene uncertain. Trimming took off 0 bases at V and 4 bases at J, with 5 bases between the two ends. CDR3 size: 13 residues. From germline, CDR1 is KGHSH and CDR2 LQKENI.

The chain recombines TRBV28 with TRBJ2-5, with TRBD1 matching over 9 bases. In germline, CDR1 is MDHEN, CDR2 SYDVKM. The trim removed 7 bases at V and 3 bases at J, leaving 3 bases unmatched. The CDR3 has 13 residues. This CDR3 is CASTGTGKETQYF. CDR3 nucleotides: TGTGCCAGCACCGGGACAGGGAAAGAGACCCAGTACTTC.

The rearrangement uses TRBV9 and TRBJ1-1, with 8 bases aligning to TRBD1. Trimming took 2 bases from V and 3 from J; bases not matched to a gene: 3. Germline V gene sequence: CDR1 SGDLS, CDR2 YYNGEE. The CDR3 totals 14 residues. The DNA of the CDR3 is TGTGCCAGCAGCGTTACAGGGGGGGACACTGAAGCTTTCTTT. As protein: CASSVTGGDTEAFF.

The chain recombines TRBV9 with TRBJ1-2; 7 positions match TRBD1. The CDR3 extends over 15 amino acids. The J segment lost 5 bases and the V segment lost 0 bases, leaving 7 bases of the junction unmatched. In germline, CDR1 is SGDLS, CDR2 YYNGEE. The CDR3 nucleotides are TGTGCCAGCAGCGTAGGGGGACAGAGCCTTTATGGCTACACCTTC. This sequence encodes CASSVGGQSLYGYTF. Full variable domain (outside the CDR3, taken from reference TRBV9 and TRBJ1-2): DSGVTQTPKHLITATGQRVTLRCSPRSGDLSVYWYQQSLDQGLQFLIQYYNGEERAKGNILERFSAQQFPDLHSELNLSSLELGDSALYFCASSVGGQSLYGYTFGSGTRLTVV.

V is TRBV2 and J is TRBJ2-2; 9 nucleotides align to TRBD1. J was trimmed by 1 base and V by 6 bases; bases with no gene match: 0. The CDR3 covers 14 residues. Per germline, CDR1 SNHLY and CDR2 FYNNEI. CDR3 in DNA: TGTGCCAGCAGGGGACAGGGGAACACCGGGGAGCTGTTTTTT. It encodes CASRGQGNTGELFF. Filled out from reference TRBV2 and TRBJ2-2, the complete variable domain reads EPEVTQTPSHQVTQMGQEVILRCVPISNHLYFYWYRQILGQKVEFLVSFYNNEISEKSEIFDDQFSVERPDGSNFTLKIRSTKLEDSAMYFCASRGQGNTGELFFGEGSRLTVL.

This CDR3 is CASSEFRGPYEQYF. The CDR3 bases are TGTGCCAGCAGTGAGTTCAGGGGCCCCTACGAGCAGTACTTC. The J gene is TRBJ2-7, the V gene TRBV6-1; weak D call: TRBD1 (6 bases). Between the trimmed V and J ends, which lost 3 bases and 2 bases, there was a span of 11 bases. Germline-derived CDR1 and CDR2 are MNHNS and SASEGT. The CDR3 has 14 residues.

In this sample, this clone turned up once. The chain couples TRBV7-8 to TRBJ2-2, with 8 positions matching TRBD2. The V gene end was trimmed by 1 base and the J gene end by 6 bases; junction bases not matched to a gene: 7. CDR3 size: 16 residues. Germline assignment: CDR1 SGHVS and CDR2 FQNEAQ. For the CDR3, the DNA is TGTGCCAGCAGCTTAGTCCCGGGACTAGGCCCCGGGGAGCTGTTTTTT. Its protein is CASSLVPGLGPGELFF.

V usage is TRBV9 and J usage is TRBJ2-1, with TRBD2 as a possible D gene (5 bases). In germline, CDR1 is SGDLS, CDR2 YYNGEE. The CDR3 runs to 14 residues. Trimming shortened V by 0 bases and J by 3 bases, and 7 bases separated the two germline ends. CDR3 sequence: CASSVARGYNEQFF. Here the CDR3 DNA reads TGTGCCAGCAGCGTAGCTCGGGGCTACAATGAGCAGTTCTTC.

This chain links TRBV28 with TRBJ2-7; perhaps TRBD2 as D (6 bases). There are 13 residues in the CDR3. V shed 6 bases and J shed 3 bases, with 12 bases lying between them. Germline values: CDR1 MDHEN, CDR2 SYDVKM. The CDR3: CASRGGFFYEQYF. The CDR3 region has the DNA TGTGCCAGCAGAGGAGGGTTTTTCTACGAGCAGTACTTC.

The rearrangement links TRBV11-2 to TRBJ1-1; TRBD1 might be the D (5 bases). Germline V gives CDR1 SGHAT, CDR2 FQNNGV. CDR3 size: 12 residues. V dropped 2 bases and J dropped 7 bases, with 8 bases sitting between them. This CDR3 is CASSLIRGEAFF. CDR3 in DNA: TGTGCCAGCAGCTTAATTAGGGGTGAAGCTTTCTTT.

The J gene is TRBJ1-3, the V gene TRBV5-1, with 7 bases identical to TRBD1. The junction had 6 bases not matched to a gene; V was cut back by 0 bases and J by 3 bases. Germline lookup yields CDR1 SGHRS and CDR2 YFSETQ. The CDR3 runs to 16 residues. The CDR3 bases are TGCGCCAGCAGCTTGGAACCAGGGGGTTATGGAAACACCATATATTTT. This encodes CASSLEPGGYGNTIYF.

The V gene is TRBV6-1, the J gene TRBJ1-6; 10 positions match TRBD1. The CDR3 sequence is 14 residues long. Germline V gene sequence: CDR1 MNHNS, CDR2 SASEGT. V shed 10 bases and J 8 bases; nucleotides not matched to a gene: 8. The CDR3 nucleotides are TGTGCCACCAAGCCGGGACAGGGGTATTCACCCCTCCACTTT. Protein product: CATKPGQGYSPLHF.

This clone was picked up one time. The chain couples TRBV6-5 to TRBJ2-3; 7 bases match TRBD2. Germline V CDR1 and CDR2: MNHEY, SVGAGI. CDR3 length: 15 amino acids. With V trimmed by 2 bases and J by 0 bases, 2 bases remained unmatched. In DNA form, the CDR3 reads TGTGCCAGCAGTTACCGCGGGGGAAGCACAGATACGCAGTATTTT. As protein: CASSYRGGSTDTQYF.

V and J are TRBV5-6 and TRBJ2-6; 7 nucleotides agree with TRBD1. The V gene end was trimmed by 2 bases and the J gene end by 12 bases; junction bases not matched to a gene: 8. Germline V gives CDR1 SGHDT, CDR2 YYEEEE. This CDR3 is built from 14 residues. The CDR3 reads CASSFVGTASVLTF. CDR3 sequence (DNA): TGTGCCAGCAGCTTCGTAGGGACAGCCTCCGTCCTGACTTTC.

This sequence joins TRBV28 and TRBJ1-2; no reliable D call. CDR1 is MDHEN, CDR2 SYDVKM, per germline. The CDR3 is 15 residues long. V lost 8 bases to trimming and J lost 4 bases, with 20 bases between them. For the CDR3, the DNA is TGTGCCAGCGGCGACCTTGACTTTAAGGCCTATGGCTACACCTTC. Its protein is CASGDLDFKAYGYTF.

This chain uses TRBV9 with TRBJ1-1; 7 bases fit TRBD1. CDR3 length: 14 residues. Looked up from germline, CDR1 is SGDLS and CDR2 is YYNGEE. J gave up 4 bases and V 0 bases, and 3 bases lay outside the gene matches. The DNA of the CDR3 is TGTGCCAGCAGCGTAGGACAGGGAAGCACTGAAGCTTTCTTT. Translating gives CASSVGQGSTEAFF.

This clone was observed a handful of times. DNA of the CDR3: TGTGCCAGCTCTGAAAACTTCTCTGGGGCCAACGTCCTGACTTTC. Protein product: CASSENFSGANVLTF. This chain uses TRBV6-1 with TRBJ2-6, with D unclear. The CDR3 contains 15 residues. Per the germline V gene, CDR1 is MNHNS and CDR2 is SASEGT. V shed 8 bases and J shed 0 bases, with 11 bases lying between them.

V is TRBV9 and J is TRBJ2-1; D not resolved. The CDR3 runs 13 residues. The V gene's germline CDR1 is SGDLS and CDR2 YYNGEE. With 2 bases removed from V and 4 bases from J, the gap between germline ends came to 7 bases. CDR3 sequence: CASSVSLYNEQFF. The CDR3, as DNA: TGTGCCAGCAGCGTGTCCCTGTACAATGAGCAGTTCTTC.

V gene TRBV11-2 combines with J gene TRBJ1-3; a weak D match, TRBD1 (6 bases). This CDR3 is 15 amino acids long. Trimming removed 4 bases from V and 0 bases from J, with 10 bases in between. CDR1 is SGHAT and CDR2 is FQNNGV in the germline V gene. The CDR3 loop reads CASSSRTASGNTIYF. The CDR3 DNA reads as TGTGCCAGCAGCTCCCGGACAGCCTCTGGAAACACCATATATTTT.

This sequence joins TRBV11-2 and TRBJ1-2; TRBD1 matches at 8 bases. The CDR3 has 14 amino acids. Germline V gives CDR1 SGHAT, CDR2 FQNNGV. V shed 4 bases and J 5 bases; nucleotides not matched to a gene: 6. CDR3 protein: CASSWGQDLYGYTF. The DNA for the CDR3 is TGTGCCAGCAGCTGGGGACAGGACCTTTATGGCTACACCTTC. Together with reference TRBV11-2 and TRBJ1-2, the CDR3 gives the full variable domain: EAGVAQSPRYKIIEKRQSVAFWCNPISGHATLYWYQQILGQGPKLLIQFQNNGVVDDSQLPKDRFSAERLKGVDSTLKIQPAKLEDSAVYLCASSWGQDLYGYTFGSGTRLTVV.

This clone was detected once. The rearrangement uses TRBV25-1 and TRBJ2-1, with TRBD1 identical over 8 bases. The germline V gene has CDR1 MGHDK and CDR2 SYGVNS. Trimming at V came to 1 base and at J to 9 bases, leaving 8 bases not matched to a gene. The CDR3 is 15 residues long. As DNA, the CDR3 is TGTGCCAGCAGTGAATTTGGGCAGGGGGCGGGTGAGCAGTTCTTC. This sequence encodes CASSEFGQGAGEQFF. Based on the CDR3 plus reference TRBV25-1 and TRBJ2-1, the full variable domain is EADIYQTPRYLVIGTGKKITLECSQTMGHDKMYWYQQDPGMELHLIHYSYGVNSTEKGDLSSESTVSRIRTEHFPLTLESARPSHTSQYLCASSEFGQGAGEQFFGPGTRLTVL.

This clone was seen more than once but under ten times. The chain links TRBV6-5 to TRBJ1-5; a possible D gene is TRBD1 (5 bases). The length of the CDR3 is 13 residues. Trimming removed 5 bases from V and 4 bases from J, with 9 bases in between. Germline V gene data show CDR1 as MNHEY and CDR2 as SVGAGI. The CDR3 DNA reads TGTGCCAGCAGTGGATACAGGAATCAGCCCCAGCATTTT. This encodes CASSGYRNQPQHF.

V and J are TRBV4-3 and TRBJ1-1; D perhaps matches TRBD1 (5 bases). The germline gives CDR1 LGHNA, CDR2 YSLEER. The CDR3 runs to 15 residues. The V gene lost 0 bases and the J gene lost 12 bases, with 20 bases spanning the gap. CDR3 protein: CASSQDIGQGTVTFF. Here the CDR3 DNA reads TGCGCCAGCAGCCAAGACATAGGGCAGGGAACGGTGACTTTCTTT.

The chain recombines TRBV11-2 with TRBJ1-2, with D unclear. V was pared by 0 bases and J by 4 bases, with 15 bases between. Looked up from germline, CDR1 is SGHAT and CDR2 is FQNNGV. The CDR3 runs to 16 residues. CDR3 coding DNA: TGTGCCAGCAGCTTAGATCCCAGGCCGTCCCGCTATGGCTACACCTTC. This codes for CASSLDPRPSRYGYTF.

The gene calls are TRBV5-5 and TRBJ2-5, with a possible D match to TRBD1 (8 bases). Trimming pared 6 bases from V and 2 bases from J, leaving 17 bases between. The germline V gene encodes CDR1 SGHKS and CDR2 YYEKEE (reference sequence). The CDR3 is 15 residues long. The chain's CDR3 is CASILTGDYQETQYF. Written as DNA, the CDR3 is TGTGCCAGCATCCTGACAGGGGACTATCAAGAGACCCAGTACTTC.